Shown below are 25 T cell receptor beta chains from a single sample sequenced in a study of cytomegalovirus exposure and HLA in healthy donors. Primers for the PCR totalled 60 Vbeta and 13 Jbeta. Libraries were prepared by immunoSEQ multiplex PCR; TCRdb keeps only in-frame clonotypes and omits some of them. The sample includes 89,000 or so clones, approximately 84% of them seen just once. The sequenced sample consisted of PBMCs. The receptors come from a woman in her late teens or twenties in good health and CMV-seropositive.

J is TRBJ2-7 and V is TRBV18; the match to TRBD2 covers 14 bases. Per germline, CDR1 KGHSH and CDR2 LQKENI. This CDR3 region has 14 residues. The junction had 4 bases not matched to a gene; V was cut back by 5 bases and J by 7 bases. The CDR3 region is CASSGTSGRREQYF. The CDR3 bases are TGTGCCAGCTCAGGGACTAGCGGGAGACGTGAGCAGTACTTC.

J is TRBJ2-1 and V is TRBV18, with 7 bases that match TRBD2. Germline values: CDR1 KGHSH, CDR2 LQKENI. This CDR3 comprises 15 residues. V was pared by 3 bases and J by 5 bases, with 7 bases of the junction left unmatched. Written as DNA, the CDR3 is TGTGCCAGCTCACCGGGAACAGCGGGAAACAATGAGCAGTTCTTC. Its translation: CASSPGTAGNNEQFF.

The V call is TRBV18, the J call TRBJ2-1, with 10 positions matching TRBD2. The V and J ends lost 3 bases and 5 bases, in that order; junction bases with no gene match: 13. Germline V gene sequence: CDR1 KGHSH, CDR2 LQKENI. The CDR3 runs 18 residues. In DNA form, the CDR3 reads TGTGCCAGCTCACCTTTTACTTTAGCGGGAGGATCCCACAATGAGCAGTTCTTC. This translates into CASSPFTLAGGSHNEQFF.

This clone has a handful of counts. The chain recombines TRBV6-5 with TRBJ1-2; D is possibly TRBD1 (6 bases). V shed 2 bases and J shed 4 bases, with 11 bases lying between them. CDR1 and CDR2 from the germline V gene are MNHEY and SVGAGI. The length of the CDR3 is 14 residues. CDR3: CASSYGGQGYGYTF. DNA for the CDR3: TGTGCCAGCAGTTACGGGGGACAAGGCTATGGCTACACCTTC.

CDR3 bases: TGTGCCAGCTCACCCAGTGTGCTAAACACCATATATTTT. Amino acid sequence: CASSPSVLNTIYF. The rearrangement links TRBV18 to TRBJ1-3, with D hard to call. CDR3 size: 13 residues. V was trimmed by 3 bases and J by 6 bases, leaving 9 bases between them. Germline V gene data show CDR1 as KGHSH and CDR2 as LQKENI.

This chain links TRBV4-1 with TRBJ2-5, with D hard to call. Trimming removed 1 base from V and 5 bases from J, with 11 bases in between. CDR1 is MGHRA and CDR2 is YSYEKL in the germline V gene. This CDR3 is 14 amino acids long. The CDR3, as DNA: TGCGCCAGCAGCCAAGTTATGCGGCGGGAGACCCAGTACTTC. This codes for CASSQVMRRETQYF.

This chain uses TRBV6-1 with TRBJ2-2; possible D gene TRBD2, 5 bases. This CDR3 contains 17 residues. Germline V gene sequence: CDR1 MNHNS, CDR2 SASEGT. V was pared by 2 bases and J by 7 bases, with 20 bases between. CDR3 DNA sequence: TGTGCCAGCAGTGAACTCGTCGGGCTAGCCTTCAACGGGGAGCTGTTTTTT. The encoded protein is CASSELVGLAFNGELFF.

The chain couples TRBV9 to TRBJ2-1; 8 bases fit TRBD2. The germline gives CDR1 SGDLS, CDR2 YYNGEE. CDR3 length: 16 residues. V dropped 3 bases and J dropped 2; count of bases not matched to a gene: 7. The CDR3 coding sequence is TGTGCCAGCAGCGGAGGTAGCGGGGCTCCCTACAATGAGCAGTTCTTC. This gives the protein CASSGGSGAPYNEQFF.

This clone appeared a few times. This chain uses TRBV4-1 with TRBJ1-5, with D perhaps matching TRBD1 (5 bases). CDR1 is MGHRA, CDR2 YSYEKL, per germline. The CDR3 consists of 18 residues. Deletions cut 5 bases from V and 0 bases from J, with 20 bases between. CDR3 coding DNA: TGCGCCAGCAGCACCCAGGGAATACCCATTTATAGCAATCAGCCCCAGCATTTT. It translates to CASSTQGIPIYSNQPQHF.

The chain carries TRBV28 and TRBJ2-3; 8 bases line up with TRBD2. Per germline, CDR1 MDHEN and CDR2 SYDVKM. V dropped 9 bases and J dropped 5; count of bases not matched to a gene: 7. This CDR3 is built from 13 residues. The CDR3 bases are TGTGCCAGTAGAAGCGGGAGCGGAGATACGCAGTATTTT. Translating gives CASRSGSGDTQYF.

This rearrangement joins TRBV18 to TRBJ2-7, with D tentatively TRBD2 (6 bases). Germline V gene data show CDR1 as KGHSH and CDR2 as LQKENI. The CDR3 is 14 amino acids. The V end lost 4 bases, the J end lost 2 bases, and 12 bases lay between the germline ends. The CDR3 nucleotides read TGTGCCAGCTCACTTAGGGAGGAGCCCTACGAGCAGTACTTC. Translation gives CASSLREEPYEQYF.

The V gene is TRBV10-3, the J gene TRBJ1-5; 7 positions agree with TRBD1. Germline V gene sequence: CDR1 ENHRY, CDR2 SYGVKD. The CDR3 extends over 14 amino acids. V lost 4 bases, J lost 3 bases, and 3 bases stayed unmatched. The CDR3 DNA reads as TGTGCCATCAGTGCGGACAGGACCAATCAGCCCCAGCATTTT. This sequence encodes CAISADRTNQPQHF.

This rearrangement joins TRBV10-3 to TRBJ2-3; 7 bases line up with TRBD2. CDR3 length equals 12 residues. CDR1 is ENHRY and CDR2 is SYGVKD in the germline V gene. Trimming cost V 8 bases and J 5 bases; bases outside gene matches: 4. CDR3 sequence reads: CAIPGLGDTQYF. The CDR3 nucleotides are TGTGCCATCCCCGGACTAGGAGATACGCAGTATTTT.

J is TRBJ2-3 and V is TRBV9, with D maybe TRBD1 (6 bases). The CDR3 totals 16 residues. Germline V CDR1 and CDR2: SGDLS, YYNGEE. Trimming removed 1 base from V and 2 bases from J, with 14 bases in between. The CDR3 DNA reads TGTGCCAGCAGCGTATGGGACACCAGATACACAGATACGCAGTATTTT. It yields the protein CASSVWDTRYTDTQYF. Full variable domain (remainder filled in from reference TRBV9 and TRBJ2-3): DSGVTQTPKHLITATGQRVTLRCSPRSGDLSVYWYQQSLDQGLQFLIQYYNGEERAKGNILERFSAQQFPDLHSELNLSSLELGDSALYFCASSVWDTRYTDTQYFGPGTRLTVL.

The V and J genes are TRBV7-2 and TRBJ2-1; D possibly corresponds to TRBD2 (5 bases). CDR1 is SGHTA, CDR2 FQGNSA, per germline. The CDR3 is made up of 14 amino acids. V lost 3 bases, J lost 6 bases, and 12 bases lay in between. The CDR3: CASSFFVGSNEQFF. CDR3 DNA: TGTGCCAGCAGCTTTTTTGTGGGGAGCAATGAGCAGTTCTTC.

This sequence joins TRBV2 and TRBJ2-7; unclear D gene. The CDR3 extends over 15 amino acids. CDR1 is SNHLY and CDR2 is FYNNEI in the germline V gene. Trimming cost V 2 bases and J 1 base, with 12 bases left between them. The CDR3 loop is CASSEQTAGSYEQYF. The CDR3 bases are TGTGCCAGCAGTGAACAGACCGCCGGGTCCTACGAGCAGTACTTC.

The chain recombines TRBV6-1 with TRBJ2-5; D is undetermined. CDR1 is MNHNS and CDR2 is SASEGT in the germline V gene. V was pared by 2 bases and J by 5 bases, with 12 bases between. The CDR3 has 14 amino acids. CDR3 sequence (DNA): TGTGCCAGCAGTGAACTCGCGGCCGGGGAGACCCAGTACTTC. Translated: CASSELAAGETQYF.

The J gene is TRBJ2-1, the V gene TRBV9, with a tentative D call TRBD1 (6 bases). V was trimmed by 2 bases and J by 6 bases, leaving 15 bases between them. The CDR3 contains 15 residues. Per germline, CDR1 SGDLS and CDR2 YYNGEE. The CDR3 nucleotides are TGTGCCAGCAGCGTTGACACGGGGACATCCAATGAGCAGTTCTTC. Translating it yields CASSVDTGTSNEQFF.

The genes are TRBV30 and TRBJ1-5; TRBD1 matches 8 bases. The junction had 8 bases not matched to a gene; V was cut back by 3 bases and J by 13 bases. The CDR3 is 12 amino acids. Germline loops: CDR1 GTSNPN, CDR2 SVGIG (reference sequence). The CDR3 DNA is TGTGCCTGGAGCGCAGGGGGGACAGGACAGCATTTT. It yields the protein CAWSAGGTGQHF.

The V call is TRBV7-9, the J call TRBJ2-5; 11 bases match TRBD2. CDR3 length equals 15 residues. Germline V gives CDR1 SEHNR, CDR2 FQNEAQ (reference sequence). The ends lost 5 bases at V and 4 bases at J; junction bases unmatched: 6. The DNA for the CDR3 is TGTGCCAGCAGCCCAAGAGGGACTAGCGGAGAGACCCAGTACTTC. This gives the protein CASSPRGTSGETQYF.

V is TRBV19 and J is TRBJ1-1; a weak D match, TRBD1 (5 bases). Trimming removed 4 bases from V and 3 bases from J, with 15 bases in between. The germline V gene has CDR1 LNHDA and CDR2 SQIVND (reference sequence). The CDR3 is 15 amino acids. In DNA form, the CDR3 reads TGTGCCAGTAGTAAAGCCCCCTCAGGGTACACTGAAGCTTTCTTT. This codes for CASSKAPSGYTEAFF.

The count of this clone is one. The V call is TRBV6-5, the J call TRBJ1-2; 8 nucleotides match TRBD1. The V and J ends lost 5 bases and 4 bases, in that order; junction bases with no gene match: 9. The CDR3 extends over 15 amino acids. Germline CDR1 MNHEY, CDR2 SVGAGI. The CDR3 here is CASSTSRGRVYGYTF. The CDR3, as DNA: TGTGCCAGCAGTACCTCCAGGGGGCGCGTCTATGGCTACACCTTC.

The gene calls are TRBV5-6 and TRBJ2-1, with TRBD1 matching over 9 bases. This CDR3 is built from 14 residues. The junction had 2 bases not matched to a gene; V was cut back by 6 bases and J by 1 base. Germline CDR1 and CDR2: SGHDT and YYEEEE. The CDR3 sequence: CASTQGASYNEQFF. In DNA, the CDR3 is TGTGCCAGCACACAGGGGGCTTCCTACAATGAGCAGTTCTTC.

This clone was detected only once. Germline and junction disagree at one end, which may indicate a read error. The chain uses TRBV4-1 and TRBJ2-7; no reliable D call. Germline lookup yields CDR1 MGHRA and CDR2 YSYEKL. The CDR3 is made up of 14 amino acids. CDR3 protein: CASSQEVTVYGQYF. The CDR3 region has the DNA TGCGCCAGCAGCCAAGAGGTCACAGTCTACGGGCAGTACTTC.

The chain uses TRBV4-1 and TRBJ2-5; 11 nucleotides line up with TRBD2. Germline V gives CDR1 MGHRA, CDR2 YSYEKL. V lost 4 bases to trimming and J lost 0 bases; unmatched junction nucleotides: 4. This CDR3 spans 16 amino acids. The CDR3 nucleotides are TGCGCCAGCAGCCGGACTAGCGGGTTTTACCAAGAGACCCAGTACTTC. It codes for CASSRTSGFYQETQYF.